These T cell receptor beta chains were read from a single sample in a study of cytomegalovirus exposure and HLA in healthy donors. The protocol was immunoSEQ multiplex PCR, while the TCRdb copy is restricted to in-frame clones and leaves out a portion. The repertoire holds about 130,000 clones, with roughly 80% as singletons. What was sequenced was PBMCs. All receptors come from a female donor in good health and CMV-seronegative. CDR3s include the opening cysteine and the closing phenylalanine or tryptophan. D genes are given only for firm matches. Rows may omit the clone size; those that give it use once, few, many or a size class.

TGTGCCAGCAGCTTAGTCGGCGGGGAAATCTCCTACGAGCAGTACTTC,CASSLVGGEISYEQYF,TRBJ2-7,.,.,16,TRBV11-2
TGTGCCAGCAGAAAGACAGGGGGGAACTACGAGCAGTACTTC,CASRKTGGNYEQYF,TRBJ2-7,.,TRBD1,14,TRBV28
TGTGCCAGCAGCCACGCGTGGGAGCAGTACTTC,CASSHAWEQYF,TRBJ2-7,.,.,11,TRBV6-1
TGCGCCAGCAGCCCAGGACAGGGGTCCTACGAGCAGTACTTC,CASSPGQGSYEQYF,TRBJ2-7,.,TRBD1,14,TRBV4-3
TGTGCCAGCAGGAGGACAGCAGGCAATCAGCCCCAGCATTTT,CASRRTAGNQPQHF,TRBJ1-5,.,.,14,TRBV2
TGTGCCAGCAGCTTGGAGGGAGCCGGGATGACCCAGTACTTC,CASSLEGAGMTQYF,TRBJ2-5,few,.,14,TRBV5-5
TGTGCCAGCAGCTTAGCAGGCGGGAATAACTATGGCTACACCTTC,CASSLAGGNNYGYTF,TRBJ1-2,.,.,15,TRBV7-2
TGTGCCAGCAGTCCCCCACGAGACAGGGGGAACGAGCAGTACTTC,CASSPPRDRGNEQYF,TRBJ2-7,.,TRBD1,15,TRBV28
TGTGCCAGCAGTGGGGGGACAGGGGGCACTGAAGCTTTCTTT,CASSGGTGGTEAFF,TRBJ1-1,.,TRBD1,14,TRBV2
TGTGCCATCAGTGACTCCCACACAGGGGGGAACACCGGGGAGCTGTTTTTT,CAISDSHTGGNTGELFF,TRBJ2-2,.,TRBD1,17,TRBV10-3
TGTGCCAGCAGTGCGAAACCATCCGGGACAGTAACCTACGAGCAGTACTTC,CASSAKPSGTVTYEQYF,TRBJ2-7,.,TRBD1,17,TRBV6-1
TGTGCCAGCAGTTACCCGACAGGGGATACTGGAAACACCATATATTTT,CASSYPTGDTGNTIYF,TRBJ1-3,.,TRBD1,16,TRBV6-6
TGTGCCAGCAGTCTTGGACTTGGCCCAGATACGCAGTATTTT,CASSLGLGPDTQYF,TRBJ2-3,.,.,14,TRBV7-2
TGCGCCAGCAGCTTGGCCGGGACAGGGGATGGCTACACCTTC,CASSLAGTGDGYTF,TRBJ1-2,.,TRBD1,14,TRBV5-1
TGCGCCAGCAGTCTACCCGACGGGGGGAACACTGAAGCTTTCTTT,CASSLPDGGNTEAFF,TRBJ1-1,.,.,15,TRBV5-1
TGCGCCAGCAGCTTGGAGCGGGGGCGCTTAGATGGCTACACCTTC,CASSLERGRLDGYTF,TRBJ1-2,.,.,15,TRBV5-1
TGCGCCAGCAGCCCTGGCTCGGGACTAGAAAATGAGCAGTTCTTC,CASSPGSGLENEQFF,TRBJ2-1,.,TRBD2,15,TRBV4-3
TGTGCCACCAGCAGAGATAGGGGGCGTTATCAGCCCCAGCATTTT,CATSRDRGRYQPQHF,TRBJ1-5,.,TRBD1,15,TRBV15
TGTGCCAGCAGCGTGGGTGGCGGCACGGCCAAGGATACGCAGTATTTT,CASSVGGGTAKDTQYF,TRBJ2-3,.,.,16,TRBV9
TGTGCCAGCAGCTCTGGTACAGGGAAAGAGACCCAGTACTTC,CASSSGTGKETQYF,TRBJ2-5,once,.,14,TRBV5-4
TGTGCCAGCGGGGGGGCCGGAGCTAATGAAAAACTGTTTTTT,CASGGAGANEKLFF,TRBJ1-4,.,.,14,TRBV7-9
TGTGCTAGTGCCTTGGGGGGGTACCACGAGCAGTACTTC,CASALGGYHEQYF,TRBJ2-7,.,TRBD2,13,TRBV12-5
TGTGCCAGCAGCTTCGACGGTCAGGCGGGAGAAACCCATGAGCAGTTCTTC,CASSFDGQAGETHEQFF,TRBJ2-1,.,.,17,TRBV12-1
TGTGCCTGGACAGGCCAGTTCGCGTCAGAGACCCAGTACTTC,CAWTGQFASETQYF,TRBJ2-5,.,.,14,TRBV30
TGCGCCAGCAGTGAGTCATGGGGACTGGCCGACGAGCAGTACTTC,CASSESWGLADEQYF,TRBJ2-7,few,.,15,TRBV10-1
TGTGCCAGCAGCTCGGGACTAGCGAACACCGGGGAGCTGTTTTTT,CASSSGLANTGELFF,TRBJ2-2,.,TRBD2,15,TRBV7-7
TGTGCCAGCAGAGAAGGGGGACTAAGCTCCTACAATGAGCAGTTCTTC,CASREGGLSSYNEQFF,TRBJ2-1,.,.,16,TRBV28
TGTGCCAGCGAAGCGACAGGGGGATATTATGCCGGGGAGCTGTTTTTT,CASEATGGYYAGELFF,TRBJ2-2,.,TRBD1,16,TRBV18
TGTGCCAGCAGTCCCGGGACAGGGGGCTATGGCTACACCTTC,CASSPGTGGYGYTF,TRBJ1-2,.,TRBD1,14,TRBV28
TGTGCCAGCTCACCACCGCTACAAGAGACCCAGTACTTC,CASSPPLQETQYF,TRBJ2-5,few,.,13,TRBV18
TGTGCCAGCAGCGAGGTGGGCGGGACTCAAGAGACCCAGTACTTC,CASSEVGGTQETQYF,TRBJ2-5,.,.,15,TRBV7-3
TGCGCCAGCAGCACTCAACAGGGTTTCAGTGACGAGCAGTACTTC,CASSTQQGFSDEQYF,TRBJ2-7,.,.,15,TRBV4-3
TGCAGCGGGCTCACGGGAGACAATGAGCAGTTCTTC,CSGLTGDNEQFF,TRBJ2-1,.,.,12,TRBV29-1
TGTGCCAGCAGCTTAACTAGCGGGAGTTACGAGCAGTACTTC,CASSLTSGSYEQYF,TRBJ2-7,.,TRBD2,14,TRBV13
TGTGCCAGCAGTTTATACCTAGCGGGAGTCACCGGGGAGCTGTTTTTT,CASSLYLAGVTGELFF,TRBJ2-2,.,TRBD2,16,TRBV27
TGCAGCGGCCTACAGGGGCCCGGAGAGACCCAGTACTTC,CSGLQGPGETQYF,TRBJ2-5,.,TRBD1,13,TRBV29-1